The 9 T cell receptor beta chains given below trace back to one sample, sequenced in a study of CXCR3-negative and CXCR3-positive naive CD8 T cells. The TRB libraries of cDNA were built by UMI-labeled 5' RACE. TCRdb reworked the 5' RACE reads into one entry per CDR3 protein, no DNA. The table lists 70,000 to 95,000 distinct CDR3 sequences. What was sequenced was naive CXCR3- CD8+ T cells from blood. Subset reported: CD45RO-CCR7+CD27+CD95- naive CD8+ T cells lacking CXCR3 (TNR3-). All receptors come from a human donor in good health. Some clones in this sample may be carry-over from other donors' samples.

CDR3: CSVAVADYNEQFF. The chain is built from TRBV29-1 and TRBJ2-1; without DNA, the TCRdb call of TRBD2 cannot be checked. Looked up from germline, CDR1 is SQVTM and CDR2 is ANQGSEA. The CDR3 spans 13 residues.

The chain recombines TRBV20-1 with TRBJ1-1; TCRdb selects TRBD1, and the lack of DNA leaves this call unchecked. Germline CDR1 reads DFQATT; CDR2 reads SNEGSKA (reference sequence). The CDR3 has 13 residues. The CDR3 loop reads CSAPAPPNTEAFF.

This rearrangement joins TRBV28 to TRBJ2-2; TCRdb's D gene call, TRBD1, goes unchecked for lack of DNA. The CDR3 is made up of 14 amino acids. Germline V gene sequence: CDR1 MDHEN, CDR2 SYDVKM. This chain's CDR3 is CASRHPGNTGELFF.

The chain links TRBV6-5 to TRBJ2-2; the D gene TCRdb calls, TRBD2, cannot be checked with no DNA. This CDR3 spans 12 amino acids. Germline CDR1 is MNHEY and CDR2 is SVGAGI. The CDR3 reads CASLAGPGELFF.

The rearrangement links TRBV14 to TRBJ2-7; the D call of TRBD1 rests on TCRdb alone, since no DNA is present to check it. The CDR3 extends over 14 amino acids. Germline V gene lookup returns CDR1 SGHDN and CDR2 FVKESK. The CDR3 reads CASSHPGGSYEQYF.

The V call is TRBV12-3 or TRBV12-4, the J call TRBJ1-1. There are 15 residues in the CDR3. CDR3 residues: CASSLVGQPNTEALF.

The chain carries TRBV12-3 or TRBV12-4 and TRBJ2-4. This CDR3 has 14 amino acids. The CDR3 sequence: CASSLKPTANLQYF.

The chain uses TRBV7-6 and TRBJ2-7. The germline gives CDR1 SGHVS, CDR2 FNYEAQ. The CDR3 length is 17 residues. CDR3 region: CASSLVGGQRSVYEQYF.

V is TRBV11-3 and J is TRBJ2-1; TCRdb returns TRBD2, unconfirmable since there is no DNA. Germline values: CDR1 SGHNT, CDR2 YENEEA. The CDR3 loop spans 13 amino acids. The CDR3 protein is CASSSTSGTGQFF.